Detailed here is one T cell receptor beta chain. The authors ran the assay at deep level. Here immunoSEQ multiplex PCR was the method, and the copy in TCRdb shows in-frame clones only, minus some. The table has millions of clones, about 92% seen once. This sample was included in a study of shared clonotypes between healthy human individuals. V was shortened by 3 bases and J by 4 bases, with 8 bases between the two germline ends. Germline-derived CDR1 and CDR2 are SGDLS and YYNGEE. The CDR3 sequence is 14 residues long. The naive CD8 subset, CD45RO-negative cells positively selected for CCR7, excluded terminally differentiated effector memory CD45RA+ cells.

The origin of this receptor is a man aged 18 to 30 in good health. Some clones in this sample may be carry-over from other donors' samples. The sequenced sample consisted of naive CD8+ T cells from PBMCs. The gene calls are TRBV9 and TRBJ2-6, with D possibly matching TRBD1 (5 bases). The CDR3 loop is CASSDRSGANVLTF. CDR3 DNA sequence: TGTGCCAGCAGCGACAGGTCAGGGGCCAACGTCCTGACTTTC.